The clone carrying this TCR beta chain occurred once. The antigen remains undetermined. Positively selected for CCR7, the CD45RO-negative cells used as naive CD8 cells excluded terminally differentiated effector memory CD45RA+ cells. Adult Caucasians living in Nashville, Tennessee made up all of the donors. Sequencing used immunoSEQ multiplex PCR; TCRdb keeps in-frame clones, though not all of them. The sample includes around 2,000,000 clones, around 96% of them seen just once. This record comes from a study of shared clonotypes between healthy human individuals. General study findings and limits: Only blood samples were collected, and tissue repertoires likely differ. When naive CD4 clonotypes were compared across a few donors, 4% to 6.5% were shared. Enrolling few donors narrowed the genetic and exposure-history diversity that was represented.

Looked up from germline, CDR1 is MNHEY and CDR2 is SMNVEV (reference sequence). The CDR3 totals 13 residues. V lost 5 bases to trimming and J lost 4 bases, with 11 bases between them. The sample consisted of naive CD8+ T cells sorted from blood. The V and J genes are TRBV27 and TRBJ1-2, with D possibly being TRBD1 (5 bases). The source is a young man in good health. The CDR3 sequence: CASSVGPSYGYTF. In nucleotides, the CDR3 is TGTGCCAGCAGTGTGGGACCGAGCTATGGCTACACCTTC.